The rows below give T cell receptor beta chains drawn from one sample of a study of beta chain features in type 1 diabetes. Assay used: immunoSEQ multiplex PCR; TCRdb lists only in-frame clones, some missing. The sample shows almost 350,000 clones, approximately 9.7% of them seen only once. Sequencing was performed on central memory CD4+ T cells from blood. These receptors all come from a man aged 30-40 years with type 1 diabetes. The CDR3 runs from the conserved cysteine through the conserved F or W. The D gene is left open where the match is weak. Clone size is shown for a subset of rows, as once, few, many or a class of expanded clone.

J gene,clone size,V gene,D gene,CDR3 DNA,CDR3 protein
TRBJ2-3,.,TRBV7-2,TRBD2,TGTGCCAGCAGCCCCCGGGGGGGAGGCACAGATACGCAGTATTTT,CASSPRGGGTDTQYF
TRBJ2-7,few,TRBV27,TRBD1,TGTGCCAGCAGTTTAGTGGGGACAGGGGGCGAATACGAGCAGTACTTC,CASSLVGTGGEYEQYF
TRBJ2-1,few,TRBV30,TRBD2,TGTGCCTGGAGTGGGAGACTAGCGAAGTACAATGAGCAGTTCTTC,CAWSGRLAKYNEQFF
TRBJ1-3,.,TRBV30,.,TGTGCCTGGGGCCAGGACTCTGGAAACACCATATATTTT,CAWGQDSGNTIYF
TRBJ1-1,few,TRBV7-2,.,TGTGCCAGCAGCTACAATGGGAACACTGAAGCTTTCTTT,CASSYNGNTEAFF
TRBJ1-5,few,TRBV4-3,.,TGCGCCAGCAGCCAAGAGTATAATCAGCCCCAGCATTTT,CASSQEYNQPQHF
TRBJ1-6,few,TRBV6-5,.,TGTGCCAGCAGTTACAATCGGGGCCCAGTAGGGTCACCCCTCCACTTT,CASSYNRGPVGSPLHF
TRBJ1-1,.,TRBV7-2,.,TGTGCCAGCAGCTTTGTGGCCGGTGAAGCTTTCTTT,CASSFVAGEAFF
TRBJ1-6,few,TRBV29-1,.,TGCAGCGTTCGGACAGATAATAATTCACCCCTCCACTTT,CSVRTDNNSPLHF
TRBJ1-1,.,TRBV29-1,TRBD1,TGCAGCGCTATACAGGGGGCGGCCACTGAAGCTTTCTTT,CSAIQGAATEAFF
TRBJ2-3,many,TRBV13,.,TGTGCCAGCAGCTGGCGGGACCCTAGCACAGATACGCAGTATTTT,CASSWRDPSTDTQYF
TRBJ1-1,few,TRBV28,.,TGTGCCAGCACGGTCTGGAACACTGAAGCTTTCTTT,CASTVWNTEAFF
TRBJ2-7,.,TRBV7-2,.,TGTGCCAGCAGCTTAGCATGGGGAGCCTACGAGCAGTACTTC,CASSLAWGAYEQYF
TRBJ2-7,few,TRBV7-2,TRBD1,TGTGCCAGCAGCTTAGGGACAGGGGCCCTCTACGAGCAGTACTTC,CASSLGTGALYEQYF
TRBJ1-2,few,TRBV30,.,TGTGCCTGGAGTGGGACTAACTATGGCTACACCTTC,CAWSGTNYGYTF
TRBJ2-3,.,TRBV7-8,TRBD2,TGTGCCAGCAGCGCGCAGACTAGCGGGAGCACAGATACGCAGTATTTT,CASSAQTSGSTDTQYF
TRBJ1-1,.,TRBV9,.,TGTGCCAGCAGCGCCCACACTGAAGCTTTCTTT,CASSAHTEAFF
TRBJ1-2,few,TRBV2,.,TGTGCCAGCAGCGCCGACATGGGGCCTATTAGGGCCTTC,CASSADMGPIRAF
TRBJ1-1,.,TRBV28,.,TGTGCCAGCAGTCCGCGTAAGACAGGGAACACTGAAGCTTTCTTT,CASSPRKTGNTEAFF
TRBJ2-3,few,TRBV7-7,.,TGTGCTAGCAGCCTGATAGGATCTAGCACAGATACGCAGTATTTT,CASSLIGSSTDTQYF
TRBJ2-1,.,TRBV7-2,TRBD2,TGTGCCAGCAGCGAGACCGGACTAGCGACTGAGCAGTTCTTC,CASSETGLATEQFF
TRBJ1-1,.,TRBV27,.,TGTGCCAGCAGTTTATCGCGAGGGACTGAAGCTTTCTTT,CASSLSRGTEAFF
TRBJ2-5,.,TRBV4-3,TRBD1,TGCGCCAGCAGCCAAGATCGAATGGGACAGGTCCAAGAGACCCAGTACTTC,CASSQDRMGQVQETQYF
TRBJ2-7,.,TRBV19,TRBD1,TGTGCCAGCAACGAGGGGACAGGGGCCTACGAGCAGTACTTC,CASNEGTGAYEQYF
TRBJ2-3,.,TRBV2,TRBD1,TGTGCCAGCAGTGGGGACAGGGGGTATCAAGATACGCAGTATTTT,CASSGDRGYQDTQYF
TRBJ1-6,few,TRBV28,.,TGTGCCAGCAGTCCTGGGGACAAGGCCCATGAGCCCCTCCACTTT,CASSPGDKAHEPLHF
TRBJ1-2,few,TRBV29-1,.,TGCAGCGTTGTTAAGTCGGAGGGCTACACCTTC,CSVVKSEGYTF
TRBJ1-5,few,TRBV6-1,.,TGTGCCAGCAGTGACGGGGTGACTCAGCCCCAGCATTTT,CASSDGVTQPQHF
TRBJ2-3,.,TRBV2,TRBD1,TGTGCCAGCAGTGAAATAGTCGGGACAGGGGAAGATACGCAGTATTTT,CASSEIVGTGEDTQYF
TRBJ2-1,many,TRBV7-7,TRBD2,TGTGCCAGCAGCTTAGAGTGGGAGGGGTGTGGGCAGTTCTTC,CASSLEWEGCGQFF
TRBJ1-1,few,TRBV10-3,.,TGTGCCATCAGTGAGTCCGGGTCCGGGGTCGCTTTCTTT,CAISESGSGVAFF
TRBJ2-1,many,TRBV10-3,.,TGTGCCATCAGTTCTGACAATGAGCAGTTCTTC,CAISSDNEQFF
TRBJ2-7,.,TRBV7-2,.,TGTGCCAGCAGCCCCTCTGGGGGGTTCCTATCCTACGAGCAGTACTTC,CASSPSGGFLSYEQYF
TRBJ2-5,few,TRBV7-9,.,TGTGCCAGCAGCTTAGGGACTACTCAAGAGACCCAGTACTTC,CASSLGTTQETQYF
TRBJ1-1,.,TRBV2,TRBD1,TGTGCCAGCAGCCTAAAACAGGGGCGCACTGAAGCTTTCTTT,CASSLKQGRTEAFF
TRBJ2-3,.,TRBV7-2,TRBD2,TGTGCCAGCAGCTTAGTTGGCGGGGGGCCTGGCGCCGATACGCAGTATTTT,CASSLVGGGPGADTQYF
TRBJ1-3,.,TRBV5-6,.,TGTGCCAGCAGACTCCGCGCTGGAAACACCATATATTTT,CASRLRAGNTIYF
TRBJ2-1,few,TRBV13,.,TGTGCCAGCAGTCCCTCGGAGGGGAGCCTAGAGTATTACAATGAGCAGTTCTTC,CASSPSEGSLEYYNEQFF
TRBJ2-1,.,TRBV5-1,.,TGCGCCAGCAGAGGGACTGCCGTCGTTAATGAGCAGTTCTTC,CASRGTAVVNEQFF
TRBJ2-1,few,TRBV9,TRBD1,TGTGCCAGCAGCGTAGGGGACAGGGGGCTCTACAATGAGCAGTTCTTC,CASSVGDRGLYNEQFF
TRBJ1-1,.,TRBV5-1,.,TGCGCCAGCAGCTTTGCGGGAAAAAACACTGAAGCTTTCTTT,CASSFAGKNTEAFF
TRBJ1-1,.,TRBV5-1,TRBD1,TGCGCCAGCAGCCCCAGGGGGCAGGACACTGAAGCTTTCTTT,CASSPRGQDTEAFF
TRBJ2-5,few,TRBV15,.,TGTGCCACCAGCAGAGATCTATCGGTTAAAGAGACCCAGTACTTC,CATSRDLSVKETQYF
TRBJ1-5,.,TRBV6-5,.,TGTGCCAGCAGTTTAGTGGGGAGCAATCAGCCCCAGCATTTT,CASSLVGSNQPQHF
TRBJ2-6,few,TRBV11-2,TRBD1,TGTGCCAGCAGCTTCGCTAGGACAGGGAACTCTGGGGCCAACGTCCTGACTTTC,CASSFARTGNSGANVLTF
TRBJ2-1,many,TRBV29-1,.,TGCGCCGCAGGAGCCTACAATGAGCAGTTCTTC,CAAGAYNEQFF
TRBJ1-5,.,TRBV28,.,TGTGCCAGCAGTTTACCCGCCCGGGTTTACCAGCCCCAGCATTTT,CASSLPARVYQPQHF
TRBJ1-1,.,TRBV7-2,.,TGTGCCAGCACTCGGGGGATGACAGACTCGAACACTGAAGCTTTCTTT,CASTRGMTDSNTEAFF
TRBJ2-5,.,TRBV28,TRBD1,TGTGCCAGCAGTTTGGCGGGGACAGGACGAGAGACCCAGTACTTC,CASSLAGTGRETQYF
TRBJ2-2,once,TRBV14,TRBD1,TGTGCCAGCAGCCAAGAGGGGACAGGAGAGAACACCGGGGAGCTGTTTTTT,CASSQEGTGENTGELFF
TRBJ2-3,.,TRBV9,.,TGTGCCAGCAGCGTAGGTATCAGGGGACAATTTAGGACAGATACGCAGTATTTT,CASSVGIRGQFRTDTQYF
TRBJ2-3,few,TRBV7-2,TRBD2,TGTGCCAGCAGCTTAATAGCGGGGTACACAGATACGCAGTATTTT,CASSLIAGYTDTQYF
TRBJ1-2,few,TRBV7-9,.,TGTGCCAGCAGCTTAGAGAAGCAGGGGTACGGTGGCTACACCTTC,CASSLEKQGYGGYTF